The 11 T cell receptor beta chains presented below share a single source sample, sequenced in a study of shared clonotypes between healthy human individuals. Clones were sequenced by immunoSEQ multiplex PCR, and TCRdb holds only the in-frame ones, with some missing. The sample gives over 1.5 million clones, 98% of which show up once; around 0.47% is in the top ten. The sample was naive CD4+ T cells sorted from blood. Indicated subset: CD45RA+ positively selected. These receptor sequences come from a man aged 30-40 years in good health.

V is TRBV2 and J is TRBJ2-7; 9 bases align to TRBD1. The length of the CDR3 is 15 residues. The V gene end was trimmed by 8 bases and the J gene end by 2 bases; junction bases not matched to a gene: 10. Germline V lookup: CDR1 SNHLY, CDR2 FYNNEI. CDR3: CASGLTGTGPYEQYF. DNA for the CDR3: TGTGCCAGCGGACTAACCGGGACAGGGCCCTACGAGCAGTACTTC.

This sequence joins TRBV9 and TRBJ2-3; 10 bases fit TRBD2. V shed 0 bases, J shed 11 bases, and the junction held 9 bases outside the gene matches. Germline V lookup: CDR1 SGDLS, CDR2 YYNGEE. The CDR3 covers 15 residues. For the CDR3, the DNA is TGTGCCAGCAGCGTAGAGGGGACTAGCGTGAAGTGGCAGTATTTT. Its protein is CASSVEGTSVKWQYF. The full variable domain, with the rest looked up from reference TRBV9 and TRBJ2-3, is DSGVTQTPKHLITATGQRVTLRCSPRSGDLSVYWYQQSLDQGLQFLIQYYNGEERAKGNILERFSAQQFPDLHSELNLSSLELGDSALYFCASSVEGTSVKWQYFGPGTRLTVL.

The rearrangement links TRBV5-6 to TRBJ2-4; D is unclear. The germline V gene has CDR1 SGHDT and CDR2 YYEEEE. The CDR3 runs 14 residues. Trimming took off 2 bases at V and 2 bases at J, with 8 bases between the two ends. The CDR3 bases are TGTGCCAGCAGCTTCAAGGTTACCAAAAACATTCAGTACTTC. Translation gives CASSFKVTKNIQYF.

This rearrangement joins TRBV5-1 to TRBJ2-1, with 12 bases identical to TRBD2. The CDR3 consists of 17 residues. Per the germline V gene, CDR1 is SGHRS and CDR2 is YFSETQ. V lost 3 bases, J lost 7 bases, and 11 bases stayed unmatched. In nucleotides, the CDR3 is TGCGCCAGCAGCTCGGGGAGCCCTAGCGGGAGGGGGAATGAGCAGTTCTTC. It codes for CASSSGSPSGRGNEQFF.

The CDR3 DNA reads as TGTGCCAGCAGTGAAATGGTTGGACTAGGTGATACGCAGTATTTT. It is translated as CASSEMVGLGDTQYF. The J gene is TRBJ2-3, the V gene TRBV25-1; 7 nucleotides align to TRBD2. V was pared by 2 bases and J by 6 bases, with 8 bases of the junction left unmatched. Germline values: CDR1 MGHDK, CDR2 SYGVNS. The CDR3 has 15 residues.

V gene TRBV7-9 combines with J gene TRBJ2-1; 7 bases align to TRBD2. Germline loops: CDR1 SEHNR, CDR2 FQNEAQ (reference sequence). V lost 5 bases and J lost 2; bases outside the gene matches: 9. This CDR3 is built from 16 residues. The chain's CDR3 is CASSQTSVITYNEQFF. CDR3 DNA: TGTGCCAGCAGCCAAACTAGCGTTATCACCTACAATGAGCAGTTCTTC. Looking up the rest from reference TRBV7-9 and TRBJ2-1 gives the full variable domain: DTGVSQNPRHKITKRGQNVTFRCDPISEHNRLYWYRQTLGQGPEFLTYFQNEAQLEKSRLLSDRFSAERPKGSFSTLEIQRTEQGDSAMYLCASSQTSVITYNEQFFGPGTRLTVL.

V gene TRBV6-5 combines with J gene TRBJ2-1; D is undetermined. Per the germline V gene, CDR1 is MNHEY and CDR2 is SVGAGI. Trimming stripped 8 bases from V and 2 bases from J, with 16 bases between. There are 15 residues in the CDR3. The chain's CDR3 is CASRPNGGAYNEQFF. Written as DNA, the CDR3 is TGTGCCAGCCGACCGAATGGCGGAGCCTACAATGAGCAGTTCTTC.

The chain uses TRBV5-1 and TRBJ2-2; 9 bases fit TRBD2. The CDR3 runs 17 residues. Germline V gene lookup returns CDR1 SGHRS and CDR2 YFSETQ. V was pared by 3 bases and J by 7 bases, with 13 bases of the junction left unmatched. Here the CDR3 reads CASSYAPAGGPNGELFF. DNA of the CDR3: TGCGCCAGCAGCTATGCTCCCGCGGGAGGGCCTAACGGGGAGCTGTTTTTT.

The chain's CDR3 is CASQKAPTGELFF. The DNA for the CDR3 is TGTGCCAGCCAAAAGGCGCCCACCGGGGAGCTGTTTTTT. The chain employs TRBV9 and TRBJ2-2; no clear D. V was clipped by 7 bases and J by 4 bases, with 11 bases between them. Germline assignment: CDR1 SGDLS and CDR2 YYNGEE. The CDR3 contains 13 residues. Drawing the rest from reference TRBV9 and TRBJ2-2, the complete variable domain is DSGVTQTPKHLITATGQRVTLRCSPRSGDLSVYWYQQSLDQGLQFLIQYYNGEERAKGNILERFSAQQFPDLHSELNLSSLELGDSALYFCASQKAPTGELFFGEGSRLTVL.

The V call is TRBV4-3, the J call TRBJ2-7; D is unclear. Germline assignment: CDR1 LGHNA and CDR2 YSLEER. V dropped 1 base and J dropped 4 bases, with 8 bases sitting between them. This CDR3 is built from 13 residues. The CDR3 DNA is TGCGCCAGCAGCCAAGTACATGGATACGAGCAGTACTTC. Encoded protein: CASSQVHGYEQYF.

J is TRBJ1-1 and V is TRBV7-9; D is uncertain. The CDR3 loop spans 15 amino acids. The germline V gene has CDR1 SEHNR and CDR2 FQNEAQ (reference sequence). Trimming cost V 1 base and J 6 bases, with 15 bases left between them. CDR3 region: CASSLGSPRSAEAFF. As DNA, the CDR3 is TGTGCCAGCAGCTTAGGGAGCCCCCGTTCTGCTGAAGCTTTCTTT.